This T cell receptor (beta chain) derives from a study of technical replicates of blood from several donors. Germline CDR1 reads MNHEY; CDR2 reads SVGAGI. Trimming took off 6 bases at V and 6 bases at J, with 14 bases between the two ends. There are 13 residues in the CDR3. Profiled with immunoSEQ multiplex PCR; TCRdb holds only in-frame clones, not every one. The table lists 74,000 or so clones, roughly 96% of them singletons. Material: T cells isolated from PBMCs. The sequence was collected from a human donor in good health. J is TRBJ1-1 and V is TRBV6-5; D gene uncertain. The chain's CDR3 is CASRSGIGAEAFF. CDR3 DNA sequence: TGTGCCAGCAGATCCGGGATCGGTGCTGAAGCTTTCTTT.